This T cell receptor beta chain originates from a study of cytomegalovirus exposure and HLA in healthy donors. From germline, CDR1 is SNHLY and CDR2 FYNNEI. The CDR3 covers 14 residues. V dropped 6 bases and J dropped 4 bases, with 15 bases sitting between them. PCR primers comprised 60 Vbeta and 13 Jbeta primers. Sequenced by immunoSEQ multiplex PCR; TCRdb stores in-frame clones only, minus some. The sample includes some 150,000 clones, approximately 80% seen only once; the top ten take 5.1%. On this clone itself: Its antigen is unidentified.

General observations from the study: Researchers reported in a later analysis that common viral pathogens appeared linked to several top clusters. Presence/absence analysis assumed near-uniform sequencing depth across donors.

This sequence originates from a male donor in good health and CMV-seronegative. Material for sequencing was PBMCs. The chain is built from TRBV2 and TRBJ1-2; D may be TRBD1 (5 bases). Here the CDR3 DNA reads TGTGCCAGCAGCCCTGGGGAGGGGTCCTATGGCTACACCTTC. As protein: CASSPGEGSYGYTF.